This T cell receptor (beta chain) came from a study of shared T cell receptors in the human thymus. The ends lost 4 bases at V and 8 bases at J; junction bases unmatched: 10. Germline values: CDR1 SGHDN, CDR2 FVKESK. This CDR3 spans 16 amino acids. Produced via immunoSEQ multiplex PCR; TCRdb's table is partial and in-frame only. The sample lists some 660,000 clones; over 75% were seen once. These data also formed part of another study, on human thymus T cells. Per that study: Resections from corrective heart surgery provided thymus tissue.

The sample consisted of thymocytes. This TCR was recovered from a boy in the first two years of life with a congenital heart defect. This chain connects TRBV14 to TRBJ1-6, with 8 bases aligning to TRBD1. CDR3 sequence reads: CASSRGQEGQDSPLHF. Here the CDR3 DNA reads TGTGCCAGCAGCCGCGGACAAGAGGGACAGGATTCACCCCTCCACTTT.